Listed below are T cell receptor beta chains from one sample, sequenced in a study of T-cell memory formation after mild COVID-19. TCRdb passed the 5' RACE reads through MiXCR, listing each CDR3 protein once. The profile covers hundreds of thousands of distinct CDR3 sequences, with 15% to 20% appearing a single time and more than 10% taken by the ten largest. Material: PBMCs or a T cell subset sorted from them (not recorded which). These receptors all stem from an adult woman who had mild COVID-19 (a few samples of this study predate the infection). Cell type and time point are not known. The CDR3 runs from the conserved cysteine through the conserved F or W. The D gene is left open where the match is weak. Part of the rows lack a size; the others show once, few, many or a class for expanded clones.

v_gene	d_gene	abundance	j_gene	CDR3nt	CDR3aa
TRBV30	-	-	TRBJ1-1	TGTGCCTGGTTGAGGGGCCTCAACACTGAAGCTTTCTTT	CAWLRGLNTEAFF
TRBV7-9	TRBD1	few	TRBJ2-7	TGTGCCAGCACGGGACAGGGAGGCTACGAGCAGTACTTC	CASTGQGGYEQYF
TRBV29-1	-	-	TRBJ2-1	TGCAGCGTTACCGGGCCCCACTCCTACAATGAGCAGTTCTTC	CSVTGPHSYNEQFF
TRBV7-7	-	-	TRBJ2-1	TGTGCTAGCAGCCCCATTAACAATGAGCAGTTCTTC	CASSPINNEQFF
TRBV11-2	-	few	TRBJ2-7	TGTGCCAGCATCGAAATGGACGGCTTCTACGAGCAGTACTTC	CASIEMDGFYEQYF
TRBV24-1	-	-	TRBJ2-5	TGTGCCACCAGTGATTTCCGGACCCGCGGGGAAGAGACCCAGTACTTC	CATSDFRTRGEETQYF
TRBV5-1	-	-	TRBJ1-1	TGCGCCAGCAGCTTGGCCCAGACAGCCAGTCGTGAAGCTTTCTTT	CASSLAQTASREAFF
TRBV4-2	TRBD1	-	TRBJ2-1	TGTGCCAGCAGCCGCACAGGGGCCAATGAGCAGTTCTTC	CASSRTGANEQFF
TRBV30	-	-	TRBJ2-3	TGTGCCTGGAGCCTTGGTAGAGATACGCAGTATTTT	CAWSLGRDTQYF
TRBV24-1	-	-	TRBJ1-3	TGTGCCGCGTCTACAGGCAGCTCTGGAAACACCATATATTTT	CAASTGSSGNTIYF
TRBV21-1	-	-	TRBJ2-1	TGTGCCAGCACAGATGTAGAAGGGGTAGATTCCTACAATGAGCAGTTCTTC	CASTDVEGVDSYNEQFF
TRBV29-1	TRBD1	-	TRBJ1-2	TGCAGCGTTGACACAGGACAGGGTAGTTATGGCTACACCTTC	CSVDTGQGSYGYTF
TRBV12-3/TRBV12-4	TRBD1	few	TRBJ2-2	TGTGCCAGCAGCCCCGATGGACAGGTCACCGCCGGGGAGCTGTTTTTT	CASSPDGQVTAGELFF
TRBV29-1	-	many	TRBJ2-5	TGCAGCGTTGTCAGCCGAGACAGTCCCAAAGAGTCCCATCAAGAGACCCAGTACTTC	CSVVSRDSPKESHQETQYF
TRBV3-1	-	-	TRBJ1-2	TGTGCCAGCAGCCCCCGGGGGAGCGGCAGGCATGGCTACACCTTC	CASSPRGSGRHGYTF
TRBV27	TRBD2	few	TRBJ2-3	TGTGCCAGCAGTTCACGACTAGCAGAAACAGATACGCAGTATTTT	CASSSRLAETDTQYF
TRBV3-1	TRBD1	-	TRBJ1-1	TGTGCCAGCAGCCACGCCGGGACAGGGCCAAAAGTAGAAGCTTTCTTT	CASSHAGTGPKVEAFF
TRBV12-3/TRBV12-4	-	many	TRBJ2-6	TGTGCCAGCAGCTTACGGGGGACTGGGGCCAACGTCCTGACTTTC	CASSLRGTGANVLTF